This T cell receptor beta chain came from a study of shared clonotypes between healthy human individuals. Overall study results and limits: The diversity represented, both genetic and in exposure history, was limited by few donors.

With regard to this clone: What it binds is unknown.

Germline V gene lookup returns CDR1 MGHRA and CDR2 YSYEKL. This CDR3 is 17 amino acids long. V was clipped by 3 bases and J by 1 base, with 16 bases between them. Generated by immunoSEQ multiplex PCR, the TCRdb table keeps only in-frame clones and is missing some. The sample yields around 2.1 million clones, approximately 95% seen once. All the donors were Caucasian adults who lived in Nashville, Tennessee. The sample was naive CD4+ T cells sorted from blood. Subset noted: CD45RA+ positively selected. The sequence derives from a man aged 18 to 29 in good health. The V gene is TRBV4-1, the J gene TRBJ1-3; maybe TRBD1 (6 bases). The CDR3 protein is CASSQGAITGSGNTIYF. In nucleotides, the CDR3 is TGCGCCAGCAGCCAGGGAGCAATTACAGGGTCTGGAAACACCATATATTTT.